This T cell receptor (beta chain) was observed in a study of a mutant IDH1 vaccine in newly diagnosed glioma. Germline-derived CDR1 and CDR2 are SGHRS and YFSETQ. J lost 6 bases, V lost 0 bases, and 8 bases had no gene match. The CDR3 totals 16 residues. Comments on this clone: Its target is not known.

TCRdb's copy holds only in-frame clones and misses some; the assay was immunoSEQ multiplex PCR. The sample has around 30,000 clones; approximately 90% are singletons. Regarding time point: week 47, end of study. Vaccinated patients received 300 ug of mutant IDH1 20-mer peptide per dose, with topical imiquimod. Eight vaccine injections were given to patients in weeks 1, 3, 5, 7, 11, 15, 19 and 23. This TCR was sampled from a man aged 40-49 years with glioma. The V and J genes are TRBV5-1 and TRBJ2-1; 8 bases align to TRBD2. The material sequenced was PBMCs, taken from a glioma patient whose treatment included an IDH1 peptide vaccine. CDR3 DNA: TGCGCCAGCAGCTTGGCGGTTCTAGCGGGCCCCAATGAGCAGTTCTTC. Its protein product is CASSLAVLAGPNEQFF. The variable domain in full, completed from reference TRBV5-1 and TRBJ2-1, reads KAGVTQTPRYLIKTRGQQVTLSCSPISGHRSVSWYQQTPGQGLQFLFEYFSETQRNKGNFPGRFSGRQFSNSRSEMNVSTLELGDSALYLCASSLAVLAGPNEQFFGPGTRLTVL.